This is a list of T cell receptor beta chains from one sample in a study of control samples from healthy donors and cancer patients. Sequencing was performed with immunoSEQ multiplex PCR; in TCRdb, only in-frame clones are kept and a portion is missing. The sample consists of over 85,000 clones, around 85% of them appearing once. Sequenced: PBMCs. The receptors originated from a man between 65 and 80 years old with lung cancer. The CDR3 runs from the conserved cysteine through the conserved F or W. Fields, in order: clone size, D gene, V gene, J gene, CDR3 protein, CDR3 DNA. D genes are given only for firm matches. Clone size, where shown, is once, few, many, or a class for clones that have expanded.

abundance: .
d_gene: .
v_gene: TRBV27
j_gene: TRBJ1-2
CDR3aa: CASSLSIRGGGYTF
CDR3nt: TGTGCCAGCAGTTTATCGATACGGGGGGGAGGCTACACCTTC

abundance: few
d_gene: TRBD2
v_gene: TRBV6-5
j_gene: TRBJ2-3
CDR3aa: CASRAGLAGVDTQYF
CDR3nt: TGTGCCAGCAGGGCTGGACTAGCGGGGGTGGATACGCAGTATTTT

abundance: .
d_gene: .
v_gene: TRBV12-3/TRBV12-4
j_gene: TRBJ2-7
CDR3aa: CASSLLEYEQYF
CDR3nt: TGTGCCAGCAGTTTATTGGAATACGAGCAGTACTTC

abundance: .
d_gene: .
v_gene: TRBV3-1/TRBV3-2
j_gene: TRBJ1-3
CDR3aa: CASSRHKSGNTIYF
CDR3nt: TGTGCCAGCAGCCGACACAAGTCTGGAAACACCATATATTTT

abundance: .
d_gene: .
v_gene: TRBV9
j_gene: TRBJ1-1
CDR3aa: CASSVVNTEAFF
CDR3nt: TGTGCCAGCAGCGTGGTGAACACTGAAGCTTTCTTT

abundance: .
d_gene: TRBD1
v_gene: TRBV7-2
j_gene: TRBJ2-1
CDR3aa: CASSFRDRGHEQFF
CDR3nt: TGTGCCAGCAGCTTCCGGGACAGGGGGCATGAGCAGTTCTTC

abundance: .
d_gene: .
v_gene: TRBV7-3
j_gene: TRBJ2-7
CDR3aa: CASSSGWSYEQYF
CDR3nt: TGTGCCAGCAGCTCCGGCTGGTCCTACGAGCAGTACTTC

abundance: .
d_gene: .
v_gene: TRBV18
j_gene: TRBJ2-2
CDR3aa: CASSPEPSNTGELFF
CDR3nt: TGTGCCAGCTCACCGGAACCTTCGAACACCGGGGAGCTGTTTTTT

abundance: .
d_gene: .
v_gene: TRBV7-9
j_gene: TRBJ2-7
CDR3aa: CASSPWGGAAYEQYF
CDR3nt: TGTGCCAGCAGCCCTTGGGGGGGGGCTGCCTACGAGCAGTACTTC

abundance: few
d_gene: .
v_gene: TRBV7-9
j_gene: TRBJ1-6
CDR3aa: CASSLREGYSPLHF
CDR3nt: TGTGCCAGCAGCTTGCGGGAAGGGTATTCACCCCTCCACTTT

abundance: few
d_gene: .
v_gene: TRBV18
j_gene: TRBJ2-4
CDR3aa: CASSPLGSGSAKNIQYF
CDR3nt: TGTGCCAGCTCACCGCTTGGCTCGGGGTCTGCCAAAAACATTCAGTACTTC

abundance: few
d_gene: TRBD1
v_gene: TRBV5-5
j_gene: TRBJ1-1
CDR3aa: CASSIQGARVAVAEAFF
CDR3nt: TGTGCCAGCAGCATACAGGGGGCACGCGTGGCTGTTGCTGAAGCTTTCTTT

abundance: .
d_gene: .
v_gene: TRBV11-2
j_gene: TRBJ2-1
CDR3aa: CASSLVSPNEQFF
CDR3nt: TGTGCCAGCAGCTTAGTATCCCCCAATGAGCAGTTCTTC

abundance: .
d_gene: .
v_gene: TRBV6-1
j_gene: TRBJ2-7
CDR3aa: CASSEWDPPRPHEQYF
CDR3nt: TGTGCCAGCAGTGAATGGGACCCCCCCCGGCCCCACGAGCAGTACTTC

abundance: .
d_gene: TRBD1
v_gene: TRBV12-5
j_gene: TRBJ2-1
CDR3aa: CASGLGQGAREQFF
CDR3nt: TGTGCTAGTGGTTTGGGGCAGGGGGCGCGAGAGCAGTTCTTC

abundance: .
d_gene: .
v_gene: TRBV5-4
j_gene: TRBJ1-2
CDR3aa: CASSLQGTQGYTF
CDR3nt: TGTGCCAGCAGCTTGCAGGGGACGCAAGGCTACACCTTC

abundance: .
d_gene: TRBD1
v_gene: TRBV25-1
j_gene: TRBJ1-2
CDR3aa: CASSGRAGGNNYGYTF
CDR3nt: TGTGCCAGCAGTGGGAGGGCAGGGGGCAATAACTATGGCTACACCTTC

abundance: .
d_gene: .
v_gene: TRBV11-2
j_gene: TRBJ2-1
CDR3aa: CASSLRGDKTYNEQFF
CDR3nt: TGTGCCAGCAGCTTACGCGGGGACAAAACCTACAATGAGCAGTTCTTC

abundance: .
d_gene: .
v_gene: TRBV4-3
j_gene: TRBJ2-3
CDR3aa: CASSQDRLTDTQYF
CDR3nt: TGCGCCAGCAGCCAAGATCGGCTCACAGATACGCAGTATTTT

abundance: .
d_gene: TRBD1
v_gene: TRBV5-1
j_gene: TRBJ1-1
CDR3aa: CASSPPTGSGHLNTEAFF
CDR3nt: TGCGCCAGCAGCCCCCCGACAGGGAGTGGCCACTTGAACACTGAAGCTTTCTTT

abundance: .
d_gene: .
v_gene: TRBV29-1
j_gene: TRBJ2-5
CDR3aa: CSVVGGGQETQYF
CDR3nt: TGCAGCGTTGTCGGGGGCGGCCAAGAGACCCAGTACTTC

abundance: .
d_gene: TRBD1
v_gene: TRBV3-1/TRBV3-2
j_gene: TRBJ2-7
CDR3aa: CASSQDRDRGGGYEQYF
CDR3nt: TGTGCCAGCAGCCAAGATCGGGACAGGGGAGGCGGTTACGAGCAGTACTTC

abundance: .
d_gene: .
v_gene: TRBV3-1/TRBV3-2
j_gene: TRBJ1-6
CDR3aa: CASRMRGGRSSSYNSPLHF
CDR3nt: TGTGCCAGCAGAATGCGGGGGGGGAGGTCGAGCTCCTATAATTCACCCCTCCACTTT

abundance: .
d_gene: TRBD1
v_gene: TRBV5-1
j_gene: TRBJ1-1
CDR3aa: CASSLGTGGLNTEAFF
CDR3nt: TGCGCCAGCAGCTTGGGGACAGGGGGCCTCAACACTGAAGCTTTCTTT

abundance: .
d_gene: .
v_gene: TRBV30
j_gene: TRBJ2-2
CDR3aa: CAWSHGGAGELFF
CDR3nt: TGTGCCTGGAGTCACGGAGGGGCCGGGGAGCTGTTTTTT

abundance: .
d_gene: .
v_gene: TRBV14
j_gene: TRBJ1-2
CDR3aa: CASSQGNYGYTF
CDR3nt: TGTGCCAGCAGCCAAGGGAACTATGGCTACACCTTC

abundance: .
d_gene: .
v_gene: TRBV11-3
j_gene: TRBJ2-2
CDR3aa: CASSFAGATTGELFF
CDR3nt: TGTGCCAGCAGCTTTGCGGGGGCGACCACCGGGGAGCTGTTTTTT

abundance: .
d_gene: TRBD1
v_gene: TRBV5-1
j_gene: TRBJ2-6
CDR3aa: CASSPDRAGANVLTF
CDR3nt: TGCGCCAGCAGCCCGGACAGGGCTGGGGCCAACGTCCTGACTTTC

abundance: .
d_gene: .
v_gene: TRBV9
j_gene: TRBJ1-3
CDR3aa: CASSETGFSSGNTIYF
CDR3nt: TGTGCCAGCAGCGAAACAGGGTTCTCCTCTGGAAACACCATATATTTT

abundance: .
d_gene: .
v_gene: TRBV9
j_gene: TRBJ2-1
CDR3aa: CASSVDSYNEQFF
CDR3nt: TGTGCCAGCAGCGTGGACAGTTACAATGAGCAGTTCTTC

abundance: few
d_gene: TRBD1
v_gene: TRBV6-5
j_gene: TRBJ1-5
CDR3aa: CASSRTGVNQPQHF
CDR3nt: TGTGCCAGCAGCCGGACAGGGGTTAATCAGCCCCAGCATTTT

abundance: .
d_gene: TRBD1
v_gene: TRBV3-1/TRBV3-2
j_gene: TRBJ2-1
CDR3aa: CASSLGDRVSNEQFF
CDR3nt: TGTGCCAGCAGCCTGGGGGACAGGGTAAGCAATGAGCAGTTCTTC

abundance: .
d_gene: TRBD1
v_gene: TRBV2
j_gene: TRBJ1-4
CDR3aa: CASRADRGPEKLFF
CDR3nt: TGTGCCAGCAGGGCGGACAGGGGACCTGAAAAACTGTTTTTT

abundance: .
d_gene: TRBD1
v_gene: TRBV6-5
j_gene: TRBJ2-3
CDR3aa: CASRYRDRGTDTQYF
CDR3nt: TGTGCCAGCCGATACCGGGACAGGGGCACAGATACGCAGTATTTT

abundance: .
d_gene: .
v_gene: TRBV6-1
j_gene: TRBJ1-1
CDR3aa: CASSEAWMNTEAFF
CDR3nt: TGTGCCAGCAGTGAAGCATGGATGAACACTGAAGCTTTCTTT

abundance: .
d_gene: .
v_gene: TRBV7-9
j_gene: TRBJ1-1
CDR3aa: CASSFSPGAFF
CDR3nt: TGTGCCAGCAGCTTTTCCCCGGGAGCTTTCTTT

abundance: .
d_gene: TRBD1
v_gene: TRBV5-1
j_gene: TRBJ1-2
CDR3aa: CASSPEGAGGINYGYTF
CDR3nt: TGCGCCAGCAGCCCCGAGGGCGCAGGGGGCATTAACTATGGCTACACCTTC

abundance: few
d_gene: TRBD1
v_gene: TRBV5-1
j_gene: TRBJ2-1
CDR3aa: CASSLGNHRDRTNEQFF
CDR3nt: TGCGCCAGCAGCTTGGGGAATCACCGGGACAGGACCAATGAGCAGTTCTTC

abundance: .
d_gene: .
v_gene: TRBV11-2
j_gene: TRBJ1-2
CDR3aa: CASSQGYGYTF
CDR3nt: TGTGCCAGCAGCCAGGGGTATGGCTACACCTTC

abundance: few
d_gene: .
v_gene: TRBV18
j_gene: TRBJ1-6
CDR3aa: CASSPIDRSVKSPLHF
CDR3nt: TGTGCCAGCTCACCAATCGACAGGTCCGTTAAGTCACCCCTCCACTTT

abundance: .
d_gene: TRBD1
v_gene: TRBV19
j_gene: TRBJ2-7
CDR3aa: CASSIRDRGTYEQYF
CDR3nt: TGTGCCAGTAGTATCCGGGACAGGGGTACCTACGAGCAGTACTTC

abundance: .
d_gene: .
v_gene: TRBV6-4
j_gene: TRBJ1-1
CDR3aa: CASSPGGTEAFF
CDR3nt: TGTGCCAGCAGTCCAGGTGGAACTGAAGCTTTCTTT

abundance: .
d_gene: TRBD1
v_gene: TRBV24-1
j_gene: TRBJ2-3
CDR3aa: CATSEGQALDTQYF
CDR3nt: TGTGCCACCAGTGAGGGACAGGCCTTAGATACGCAGTATTTT

abundance: .
d_gene: .
v_gene: TRBV25-1
j_gene: TRBJ1-5
CDR3aa: CAAQGGMNNQPQHF
CDR3nt: TGTGCCGCCCAAGGGGGGATGAACAATCAGCCCCAGCATTTT

abundance: few
d_gene: .
v_gene: TRBV11-2
j_gene: TRBJ2-7
CDR3aa: CASSLEGSFSYEQYF
CDR3nt: TGTGCCAGCAGCTTGGAGGGGTCCTTCTCCTACGAGCAGTACTTC

abundance: .
d_gene: .
v_gene: TRBV11-2
j_gene: TRBJ2-7
CDR3aa: CASSFGLYEQYF
CDR3nt: TGTGCCAGCAGCTTCGGGCTCTACGAGCAGTACTTC

abundance: .
d_gene: .
v_gene: TRBV12-3/TRBV12-4
j_gene: TRBJ1-1
CDR3aa: CASSPRGNTEAFF
CDR3nt: TGTGCCAGCAGTCCACGGGGGAACACTGAAGCTTTCTTT

abundance: .
d_gene: .
v_gene: TRBV6-5
j_gene: TRBJ2-7
CDR3aa: CASSYSRESYYEQYF
CDR3nt: TGTGCCAGCAGTTACAGTCGGGAGAGCTACTACGAGCAGTACTTC

abundance: .
d_gene: TRBD1
v_gene: TRBV18
j_gene: TRBJ1-1
CDR3aa: CASSLVPNGQGLNTEAFF
CDR3nt: TGTGCCAGCTCACTGGTTCCCAATGGACAGGGACTGAACACTGAAGCTTTCTTT

abundance: .
d_gene: .
v_gene: TRBV5-1
j_gene: TRBJ2-1
CDR3aa: CASSPGDAYNEQFF
CDR3nt: TGCGCCAGCAGTCCCGGGGATGCATACAATGAGCAGTTCTTC

abundance: .
d_gene: TRBD2
v_gene: TRBV15
j_gene: TRBJ2-5
CDR3aa: CATSGGTSGGQETQYF
CDR3nt: TGTGCCACCAGCGGGGGGACTAGCGGGGGGCAAGAGACCCAGTACTTC

abundance: .
d_gene: .
v_gene: TRBV5-6
j_gene: TRBJ1-1
CDR3aa: CASSLRGLGVAFF
CDR3nt: TGTGCCAGCAGCTTGAGAGGGTTGGGGGTAGCTTTCTTT

abundance: many
d_gene: TRBD1
v_gene: TRBV3-1/TRBV3-2
j_gene: TRBJ2-7
CDR3aa: CASRGTARSYEQYF
CDR3nt: TGTGCCAGCAGAGGGACAGCCCGTTCCTACGAGCAGTACTTC